This passage covers 32 T cell receptor beta chains from one sample sequenced in a study of human T cells and chemical hapten exposure (dated by TCRdb to 2020 to 2022). The method was RACE. The sequencer listed for this sample is NextSeq 500. The raw public reads went through TCRdb reprocessing: fastp at Q25, MiXCR clone calling, in-frame beta chains kept. Each entry merges the rows of one CDR3 protein and shows their most common DNA and genes. This sample has tens of thousands of distinct CDR3 sequences in its table, and over 9.5% of those were observed once. Clones ranked in the top ten supply 3.5% to 4.5% of the sample. The time point label of this sample denotes: patch test 1, 2 weeks after DPC sensitization. The treatment or condition label, as the study defines it: therapeutic diphenylcyclopropenone sensitization with weekly scalp DPC. Sequences were derived from whole blood, sampled in connection with sensitization to the hapten diphenylcyclopropenone (DPC). Receptors originate from a woman in her fifties or sixties with alopecia areata. Some clones in this sample may be carry-over from other donors' samples.

V and J are TRBV5-1 and TRBJ1-2; a possible D gene is TRBD1 (6 bases). Trimming removed 6 bases at V and 4 bases at J, with 16 bases between. The CDR3 length is 14 residues. Germline V lookup: CDR1 SGHRS, CDR2 YFSETQ. CDR3 in DNA: TGCGCCAGCACCCCCTGGACAGAGAGCTATGGCTACACCTTC. It specifies CASTPWTESYGYTF.

This clonotype was found a few times. The chain employs TRBV6-2 or TRBV6-3 and TRBJ1-5, with D unclear. Germline V gene lookup returns CDR1 MNHEY and CDR2 SVGEGT. V dropped 3 bases and J dropped 4 bases, with 10 bases sitting between them. The CDR3 totals 14 residues. The CDR3 DNA reads as TGTGCCAGCAGTTATGTCGGGGTAAATCAGCCCCAGCATTTT. This sequence encodes CASSYVGVNQPQHF.

At least ten counts were recorded for this clonotype. The V call is TRBV6-1, the J call TRBJ1-5, with TRBD1 matching over 8 bases. The ends lost 4 bases at V and 4 bases at J; junction bases unmatched: 9. The CDR3 loop spans 16 amino acids. The germline CDR1 and CDR2 sequences are MNHNS and SASEGT. DNA of the CDR3: TGTGCCAGCAGTGCCCCCTCCGGGACAGGTAATCAGCCCCAGCATTTT. Its translation is CASSAPSGTGNQPQHF.

This sequence joins TRBV6-5 and TRBJ2-7; D is undetermined. V was clipped by 6 bases and J by 7 bases, with 10 bases between them. CDR3 length: 11 residues. Per the germline V gene, CDR1 is MNHEY and CDR2 is SVGAGI. CDR3 DNA: TGTGCCAGCAGGGATCCCCGAGAGCAGTACTTC. Amino acid sequence: CASRDPREQYF.

This clonotype showed up many times. This chain joins TRBV7-3 and TRBJ2-3; 9 nucleotides agree with TRBD2. The CDR3 spans 16 residues. The J segment lost 3 bases and the V segment lost 5 bases, leaving 9 bases of the junction unmatched. Germline V gene lookup returns CDR1 SGHTA and CDR2 FQGTGA. As DNA, the CDR3 is TGTGCCAGCAGCCCCGCGGGGGGGCCGCCAACAGATACGCAGTATTTT. Amino acids: CASSPAGGPPTDTQYF.

This clonotype was detected many times. The chain uses TRBV5-1 and TRBJ2-5; D gene ambiguous. From germline, CDR1 is SGHRS and CDR2 YFSETQ. The V end was cut by 5 bases, the J end by 4 bases, with 3 bases between. The CDR3 extends over 10 amino acids. The CDR3 DNA sequence: TGCGCCAGCAGAGGAGAGACCCAGTACTTC. This gives the protein CASRGETQYF.

This clonotype was counted ten times or more. This chain connects TRBV6-1 to TRBJ1-1, with TRBD1 as a possible D gene (5 bases). V gave up 2 bases and J gave up 10 bases, with 29 bases separating them. The CDR3 is 18 residues long. Germline V CDR1 and CDR2: MNHNS, SASEGT. The CDR3 DNA sequence: TGTGCCAGCAGTGAAAACCCCGTGGGGATCGGGGGAAGATCGAGAGCTTTCTTT. Its translation is CASSENPVGIGGRSRAFF.

This clonotype was seen ten or more times. This sequence joins TRBV6-2 or TRBV6-3 and TRBJ1-1; D remains ambiguous. The CDR3 has 14 amino acids. Trimming pared 2 bases from V and 6 bases from J, leaving 13 bases between. The germline V gene has CDR1 MNHEY and CDR2 SVGEGT. DNA of the CDR3: TGTGCCAGCAGTTACCCCCCCGGTAACCCTGAAGCTTTCTTT. Amino acids: CASSYPPGNPEAFF.

This clonotype was counted many times. V usage is TRBV29-1 and J usage is TRBJ1-1; no reliable D call. Deletions cut 2 bases from V and 5 bases from J, with 6 bases between. The CDR3 runs 11 residues. Germline assignment: CDR1 SQVTM and CDR2 ANQGSEA. CDR3 DNA sequence: TGCAGCGTTGAACACGGGACTGAAGCTTTCTTT. It encodes CSVEHGTEAFF.

This chain joins TRBV5-8 and TRBJ1-4; 12 bases are a match to TRBD1. From germline, CDR1 is SGHTS and CDR2 YDEGEE. The V gene end was trimmed by 3 bases and the J gene end by 8 bases; junction bases not matched to a gene: 5. CDR3 size: 15 residues. CDR3 sequence reads: CASSSLGQGAEKLFF. CDR3 coding DNA: TGTGCCAGCAGCTCCCTGGGACAGGGGGCGGAAAAACTGTTTTTT.

The chain uses TRBV10-3 and TRBJ2-1; TRBD2 aligns across 11 bases. Germline trimming cut 4 bases from V and 5 bases from J; bases unmatched to any gene: 1. Per germline, CDR1 ENHRY and CDR2 SYGVKD. The CDR3 has 14 amino acids. CDR3 amino acids: CAISGLAGNNEQFF. DNA of the CDR3: TGTGCCATCAGTGGACTAGCGGGGAACAATGAGCAGTTCTTC.

The J gene is TRBJ1-2, the V gene TRBV20-1; possibly TRBD1 for D (5 bases). The CDR3 is 11 residues long. CDR1 and CDR2 (germline): DFQATT, SNEGSKA (reference sequence). Trimming removed 6 bases at V and 4 bases at J, with 9 bases between. CDR3 sequence reads: CSAPGGYGYTF. The CDR3 DNA reads as TGCAGTGCCCCGGGGGGCTATGGCTACACCTTC.

This clonotype has at least ten counts. The chain is built from TRBV29-1 and TRBJ2-1, with TRBD1 as a possible D gene (8 bases). Trimming removed 6 bases at V and 6 bases at J, with 21 bases between. Germline V gene data show CDR1 as SQVTM and CDR2 as ANQGSEA. This CDR3 region has 15 residues. Written as DNA, the CDR3 is TGCAGCGTCGAACAGGGGGGGTCCCTAAGCAATGAGCAGTTCTTC. Its translation: CSVEQGGSLSNEQFF.

This clonotype was seen many times. The chain has TRBV19 and TRBJ1-5, with 7 bases identical to TRBD1. Germline CDR1 reads LNHDA; CDR2 reads SQIVND (reference sequence). The trim removed 7 bases at V and 5 bases at J, leaving 11 bases unmatched. The CDR3 is made up of 15 amino acids. CDR3 DNA sequence: TGTGCCAGTAACCCCGTAGAGGGGGCATATCAGCCCCAGCATTTT. Translated: CASNPVEGAYQPQHF.

This clonotype was seen at least ten times. The CDR3 region is CAIPTGAGGSYNEQFF. CDR3 in DNA: TGTGCCATCCCAACGGGGGCCGGGGGCTCCTACAATGAGCAGTTCTTC. The V and J genes are TRBV12-3 or TRBV12-4 and TRBJ2-1; the D gene could be TRBD1 or TRBD2 (6 bases each). CDR3 length equals 16 residues. Trimming cost V 10 bases and J 0 bases, with 19 bases left between them.

This clonotype appeared many times. This chain uses TRBV30 with TRBJ2-2; TRBD1 aligns across 8 bases. The CDR3 has 14 amino acids. Germline assignment: CDR1 GTSNPN and CDR2 SVGIG (reference sequence). V shed 3 bases and J 6 bases; nucleotides not matched to a gene: 6. The CDR3 reads CAWRWTGTAGELFF. Written as DNA, the CDR3 is TGTGCCTGGAGATGGACAGGGACAGCCGGGGAGCTGTTTTTT. Filled out from reference TRBV30 and TRBJ2-2, the complete variable domain reads SQTIHQWPATLVQPVGSPLSLECTVEGTSNPNLYWYRQAAGRGLQLLFYSVGIGQISSEVPQNLSASRPQDRQFILSSKKLLLSDSGFYLCAWRWTGTAGELFFGEGSRLTVL.

There are many counts of this clonotype. The chain uses TRBV29-1 and TRBJ2-4, with D perhaps TRBD1 or TRBD2 (5 bases each). The CDR3 totals 14 residues. CDR1 and CDR2 from the germline V gene are SQVTM and ANQGSEA. The ends were cut back, 3 bases at V and 7 bases at J, with 16 bases in the middle. The CDR3 bases are TGCAGCGTTGAGCTAGGGGCCGGGGTGAACATTCAGTACTTC. Translated: CSVELGAGVNIQYF.

There are a few counts of this clonotype. CDR3 sequence: CASSLGDRTNEKLFF. CDR3 bases: TGTGCCAGCAGCTTAGGGGACAGAACTAATGAAAAACTGTTTTTT. This chain joins TRBV7-2 and TRBJ1-4; 7 positions match TRBD1. Trimming cost V 1 base and J 1 base; bases outside gene matches: 0. The germline gives CDR1 SGHTA, CDR2 FQGNSA. CDR3 length: 15 amino acids.

This clonotype came up many times. V is TRBV19 and J is TRBJ1-2; TRBD1 matches at 8 bases. CDR1 is LNHDA, CDR2 SQIVND, per germline (reference sequence). With V trimmed by 5 bases and J by 0 bases, 5 bases remained unmatched. This CDR3 contains 15 residues. The CDR3 is CASSQGAPSNYGYTF. CDR3 DNA sequence: TGTGCCAGTAGTCAGGGGGCACCGTCTAACTATGGCTACACCTTC.

This clonotype was seen more than once but under ten times. V usage is TRBV18 and J usage is TRBJ2-3; TRBD1 is a possible D gene (6 bases). Trimming shortened V by 6 bases and J by 1 base, and 14 bases separated the two germline ends. CDR1 KGHSH and CDR2 LQKENI come from the germline V gene. CDR3 length: 15 residues. The CDR3 here is CASSLNEGGTDTQYF. The DNA for the CDR3 is TGTGCCAGCTCCTTAAACGAGGGGGGCACAGATACGCAGTATTTT.

The V gene is TRBV5-1, the J gene TRBJ2-5, with 9 bases lining up with TRBD1. The J segment lost 5 bases and the V segment lost 4 bases, leaving 12 bases of the junction unmatched. Germline assignment: CDR1 SGHRS and CDR2 YFSETQ. CDR3 length equals 16 residues. The CDR3 here is CASSTENRGLRETQYF. CDR3 coding DNA: TGCGCCAGCAGCACCGAGAACAGGGGGCTGCGGGAGACCCAGTACTTC.

The V gene is TRBV10-2, the J gene TRBJ1-1; D uncertain. This CDR3 has 16 residues. V was trimmed by 3 bases and J by 4 bases, leaving 18 bases between them. Germline loops: CDR1 WSHSY, CDR2 SAAADI. The CDR3 DNA is TGCGCCAGCAGTGACCCCCCTCTTAGGCGAGGCACTGAAGCTTTCTTT. Its protein product is CASSDPPLRRGTEAFF.

This clonotype showed up just a few times. This sequence joins TRBV2 and TRBJ2-3, with D unclear. The CDR3 totals 13 residues. Germline CDR1 SNHLY, CDR2 FYNNEI. Trimming took 6 bases from V and 2 from J, leaving 9 bases between them. CDR3 DNA sequence: TGTGCCAGCAGGACCCTCTCCACAGATACGCAGTATTTT. Translation: CASRTLSTDTQYF.

This clonotype was seen ten or more times. CDR3 sequence: CASSFNLQAQETQYF. DNA for the CDR3: TGTGCCAGCAGCTTTAATCTCCAGGCCCAAGAGACCCAGTACTTC. The rearrangement uses TRBV11-2 and TRBJ2-5; D call uncertain. V lost 3 bases to trimming and J lost 1 base, with 12 bases between them. The CDR3 totals 15 residues. Germline V lookup: CDR1 SGHAT, CDR2 FQNNGV.

This clonotype was seen a handful of times. The chain uses TRBV7-9 and TRBJ1-1; possible D gene TRBD1, 5 bases. CDR1 is SEHNR and CDR2 is FQNEAQ in the germline V gene (reference sequence). V was trimmed by 4 bases and J by 0 bases, leaving 9 bases between them. The CDR3 sequence is 14 residues long. This CDR3 reads CASSSRQMNTEAFF. CDR3 DNA sequence: TGTGCCAGCAGCTCTCGACAGATGAACACTGAAGCTTTCTTT.

This clonotype occurred a few times. The chain has TRBV12-3 or TRBV12-4 and TRBJ1-5; D is ambiguous. V lost 1 base to trimming and J lost 9 bases, with 4 bases between them. The CDR3 is 11 residues long. CDR3 sequence (DNA): TGTGCCAGCAGTTTAGAAGGGCCCCAGCATTTT. Protein: CASSLEGPQHF.

This clonotype was recorded many times. DNA of the CDR3: TGTGCCAGCAGTGAACGGGCCACAAACGCCAACGTCCTGACTTTC. Protein: CASSERATNANVLTF. This chain uses TRBV2 with TRBJ2-6; no reliable D call. The CDR3 totals 15 residues. V was cut by 2 bases and J by 7 bases, with 12 bases left in between. The germline V gene has CDR1 SNHLY and CDR2 FYNNEI.

This clonotype was seen only a few times. This rearrangement joins TRBV2 to TRBJ1-5; the D is unclear. CDR3 size: 16 residues. V was shortened by 2 bases and J by 4 bases, with 15 bases between the two germline ends. Per the germline V gene, CDR1 is SNHLY and CDR2 is FYNNEI. In DNA form, the CDR3 reads TGTGCCAGCAGTGAACATGAGTGGCAGATAAATCAGCCCCAGCATTTT. Amino acid sequence: CASSEHEWQINQPQHF.

In its sample, this clonotype was seen a few times. The chain's CDR3 is CASSQAVFSEEQYF. DNA of the CDR3: TGTGCCAGCAGCCAAGCGGTTTTTTCGGAAGAGCAGTACTTC. This chain links TRBV3-1 with TRBJ2-7; D ambiguous. Trimming took 1 base from V and 7 from J, leaving 14 bases between them. Germline CDR1 and CDR2: LGHDT and YNNKEL (reference sequence). This CDR3 has 14 residues.

This clonotype was detected ten times or more. J is TRBJ1-2 and V is TRBV21-1; TRBD1, the table's D call, was not compared with the DNA. TRBV21-1 is a pseudogene segment. This CDR3 is 17 amino acids long. The CDR3 loop is CASSNPGRPPGSYGYTF. The DNA of the CDR3 is TGTGCCAGCAGCAACCCCGGGAGGCCTCCTGGCTCCTATGGCTACACCTTC.

This clonotype was counted many times. The chain combines TRBV18 with TRBJ2-5, with D unresolved. CDR1 is KGHSH, CDR2 LQKENI, per germline. V was cut by 4 bases and J by 1 base, with 4 bases left in between. The CDR3 consists of 12 residues. This CDR3 is CASSLSQETQYF. CDR3 sequence (DNA): TGTGCCAGCTCACTGAGCCAAGAGACCCAGTACTTC.

This clonotype has just a few counts. The rearrangement uses TRBV29-1 and TRBJ1-3; no definite D call. Germline loops: CDR1 SQVTM, CDR2 ANQGSEA. The V and J ends lost 0 bases and 4 bases respectively, with 7 bases between them. This CDR3 has 13 amino acids. The DNA for the CDR3 is TGCAGCGTTGAAGAGGTGGGCGGAAACACCATATATTTT. As protein: CSVEEVGGNTIYF.